The following is a TCR beta chain sequence with its context. The source of the sample is a study of spatial heterogeneity in lung cancer. Study-level information: Some 72 TRACERx patients with early, untreated non-small cell lung cancer donated samples.

The V gene's germline CDR1 is SGHRS and CDR2 YFSETQ. The CDR3 extends over 15 amino acids. V lost 4 bases, J lost 1 base, and 12 bases lay in between. Time point denoted: blood at routine non-recurrence follow-up after resection. Whole RNA from tumor, nontumor lung or frozen PBMC was sequenced unsorted. On each TCR cDNA molecule, a unique molecular identifier was present. Via MiXCR, TCRdb re-called the 5' RACE reads, giving one row per CDR3 protein. The table records some 120,000 distinct CDR3 sequences, more than 10% of them present only once. The TCR originated in a male donor with early-stage non-small cell lung cancer. The rearrangement uses TRBV5-1 and TRBJ1-3; tentatively, D is TRBD1 (6 bases). The source was PBMCs, collected at follow-up. The CDR3 bases are TGCGCCAGCAGCACAGGGACTTGGTCTGGAAACACCATATATTTT. Amino acids: CASSTGTWSGNTIYF.